This TCR beta chain was sequenced during a study of blood T cell repertoires in COVID-19. This clone appeared a single time. Cohort 3 recovery required two negative PCRs, clearance, or symptom resolution. Method: immunoSEQ multiplex PCR; TCRdb's copy keeps in-frame clones and lacks some. Among over 350,000 clones listed, 88% were seen once. The CDR3 runs 14 residues. V trimming: 7 bases; J trimming: 8 bases; junction bases outside the gene matches: 10. Per germline, CDR1 MNHEY and CDR2 SVGAGI. This sequence was found in a woman aged 18-35 years who had recovered from COVID-19. This rearrangement joins TRBV6-5 to TRBJ1-2; 10 nucleotides match TRBD1. What was sequenced was PBMCs or T cells enriched from blood (not recorded which). The DNA for the CDR3 is TGTGCCAGCACCCCTAGACAGGGGGCGCAGGGCTACACCTTC. The encoded protein is CASTPRQGAQGYTF.